This TCR beta chain was recovered during a study of blood T cell repertoires in COVID-19. Whole-study context: COVID-19 samples collected from the United States, Italy and Spain covered acute and convalescent phases. Sample material is recorded as cDNA or gDNA derived from T cells, B-cell-depleted T cells, or PBMCs.

As processed by the authors: Scientists estimated how many nucleated cells there were by amplifying reference gene primers. Using immunoSEQ multiplex PCR, the repertoire was profiled, and TCRdb retains in-frame clones only, with some absent. For V, J and clone size, that table is used; D and trimming come from the DNA. This sample has 57,000 or so clones, with roughly 84% found just once. This CDR3 is built from 18 residues. CDR1 is MGHRA and CDR2 is YSYEKL in the germline V gene. V trimming: 1 base; J trimming: 0 bases; junction bases outside the gene matches: 5. The TCR sequence derives from an elderly woman with active or convalescent COVID-19. Sample: peripheral blood. The chain recombines TRBV4-1 with TRBJ2-6; 8 bases match TRBD1. The CDR3 sequence: CASSQGTGSPSGANVLTF. The CDR3 coding sequence is TGCGCCAGCAGCCAAGGGACAGGGTCCCCCTCTGGGGCCAACGTCCTGACTTTC.